The source of this TCR beta chain is a study of post-analysis software for immune sequencing data. At the level of the study: Some patients lacked subtype; others had relapsing-remitting, secondary progressive or progressive-relapsing disease.

On this clonotype itself: Its target is unknown.

The V end lost 6 bases, the J end lost 0 bases, and 15 bases lay between the germline ends. CDR3 size: 15 residues. Germline CDR1 reads DFQATT; CDR2 reads SNEGSKA (reference sequence). Incorporated into the TCR beta cDNA libraries were unique molecular identifiers, which served to reduce PCR and sequencing biases. Input of about 0.9 to 10 million T cells yielded hundreds of thousands of cDNA molecules. TCRdb processed the PCR reads anew with MiXCR; each CDR3 protein has one entry. The data contain approximately 150,000 distinct CDR3 sequences, 30% of them singletons. Study conclusions and caveats: In patients, TRBV5-6, TRBV5-1 and TRBV20-1 belonged to five TRBV segments found more frequently than in controls. Multiple sclerosis patients showed significantly lower normalized Chao1 diversity than controls did. When the samples were clustered directly with F measure, those that had been prepared in the same batch showed strong co-clustering.

The rearrangement uses TRBV20-1 and TRBJ2-1; maybe TRBD1 (6 bases). Sequencing was performed on blood. This clonotype was sampled from a girl aged 5 to 17 with multiple sclerosis. The CDR3 sequence is CSAETVDSSYNEQFF. DNA for the CDR3: TGCAGTGCCGAGACGGTGGACAGCTCCTACAATGAGCAGTTCTTC.